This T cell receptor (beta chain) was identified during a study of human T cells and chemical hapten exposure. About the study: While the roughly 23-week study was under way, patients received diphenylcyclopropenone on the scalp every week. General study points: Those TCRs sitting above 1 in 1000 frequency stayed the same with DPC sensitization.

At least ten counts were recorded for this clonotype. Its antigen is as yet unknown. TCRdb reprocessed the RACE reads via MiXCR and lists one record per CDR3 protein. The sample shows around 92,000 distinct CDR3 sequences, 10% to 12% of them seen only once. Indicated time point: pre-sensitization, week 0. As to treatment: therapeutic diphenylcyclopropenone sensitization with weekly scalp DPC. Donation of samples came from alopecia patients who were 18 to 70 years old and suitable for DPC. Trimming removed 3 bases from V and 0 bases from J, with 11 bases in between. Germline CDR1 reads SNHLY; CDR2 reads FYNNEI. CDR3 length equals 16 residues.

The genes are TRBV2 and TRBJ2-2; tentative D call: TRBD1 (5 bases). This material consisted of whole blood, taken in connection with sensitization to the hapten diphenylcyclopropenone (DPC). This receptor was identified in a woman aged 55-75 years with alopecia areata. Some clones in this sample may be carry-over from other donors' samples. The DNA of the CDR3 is TGTGCCAGCAGTGATGTGGGGCCTCCGAACACCGGGGAGCTGTTTTTT. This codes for CASSDVGPPNTGELFF.